This TCR beta chain was captured in a study of CD8+CD57+ T cells in acquired aplastic anemia (dated by TCRdb to 2016 to 2018). Some background on the complete study: On average, sorted CD4+ and CD8+ cells yielded 3.2 ug of extracted DNA, with a range of roughly 0.17 to 30 ug. A CD8+CD57+ expansion meant a frequency higher than the mean frequency seen in healthy subjects.

Flow cytometry had shown CD8+CD57+ cell expansion in the patients selected for sequencing. Severe acquired aplastic anemia was diagnosed in all patients according to International Study of Aplastic Anemia and Agranulocytosis and Camitta criteria. Patients had received no therapy at the time of blood sampling. In this study, sorted CD4+ and CD8+ T cells from the blood of healthy subjects and of severe aplastic anemia patients had their TCR repertoires deep-sequenced. In the USA, patient enrollment took place under clinicaltrials.gov protocols 00001620, 01623167, 00001397, 00071045, 00081523 and 00961064. Ficoll-Paque density gradient centrifugation was used to isolate peripheral blood mononuclear cells. CD4+ and CD8+ T cells were sorted by FACS or magnetic beads before DNA extraction. Genomic DNA was used as template for profiling of TCR beta VDJ combinations and CDR3 sequences. An Illumina HiSeq 2000 was the platform used for TCR repertoire sequencing. In the source study's methods: Repertoires were assessed using TRBV/TRBJ rearrangement plots, CDR3 size and DJ length profiles, and Simpson's diversity index. The most abundant DNA sequence in the deep sequencing data was defined as the immunodominant clone. CDR3 amino acid sequences were checked for sharing across subjects and were also compared against the VDJdb database and published repertoires. Using fastp trimming at Q25 and MiXCR clonotype assembly, TCRdb reanalyzed the public sequencing data and kept in-frame beta chains. Rows are combined by CDR3 protein, so each entry shows the most common genes and DNA. TCRdb, not the authors, supplied the V and J calls. The table for this sample lists around 200,000 distinct CDR3 sequences; roughly 50% of them were counted only once. 20% of the sample is held by the ten biggest clonotypes.

This clonotype has a count of ten or more. Its recognized antigen is unknown. No quality values exist for individual bases; no much larger clone is one base distant. What the research found in general, with its limitations: No significant difference in CD8+ Simpson's diversity was found between patients and healthy controls (P=0.060). Twenty-nine CD8+ CDR3 sequences were shared between patients and controls but appeared highly expressed in patients and within their immunodominant clones.

V was cut back by 9 bases and J by 0 bases, leaving a gap of 11 bases between them. The CDR3 numbers 14 residues from cysteine through phenylalanine. The DNA shown is the 42-base CDR3, in frame from base 1. CDR1 is given as KGHDR and CDR2 as SFDVKD, both from the germline V gene. The chain joins TRBV24-1 to TRBJ1-3; the D gene lacks a confident call. The sample taken for sequencing was sorted CD4+, CD8+, or CD8+CD57+ T cells (not recorded which) from PBMCs. This clonotype originated in a human donor with aplastic anemia. The encoded CDR3 is CATGVICSGNTIYF. In nucleotide form, the sequence is TGTGCCACCGGTGTAATATGCTCTGGAAACACCATATATTTT.